These 30 T cell receptor beta chains were all obtained from the same sample, sequenced in a study of blood T cell repertoires in COVID-19. Libraries were prepared by immunoSEQ multiplex PCR; TCRdb keeps only in-frame clonotypes and omits some of them. This table holds around 10,000 clones, 90% found once. The material sequenced was peripheral blood. Receptor source: a human donor in a cohort sampled during active COVID-19.

This chain uses TRBV10-3 with TRBJ1-1; D is possibly TRBD1 (6 bases). This CDR3 is 11 amino acids long. Germline V gene lookup returns CDR1 ENHRY and CDR2 SYGVKD. The V gene lost 10 bases and the J gene lost 7 bases, with 13 bases spanning the gap. CDR3 protein: CATLRGSEAFF. In DNA form, the CDR3 reads TGTGCCACGCTCAGGGGTAGTGAAGCTTTCTTT.

The chain joins TRBV7-2 to TRBJ1-1; TRBD1 matches 8 bases. With 5 bases clipped from V and 9 bases from J, the junction kept 5 bases outside the gene matches. Per germline, CDR1 SGHTA and CDR2 FQGNSA. This CDR3 is 12 amino acids long. CDR3 region: CASSIDRGKAFF. DNA of the CDR3: TGTGCCAGCAGCATCGACAGGGGCAAAGCTTTCTTT.

This clone was detected once. The chain uses TRBV5-4 and TRBJ2-1, with D perhaps TRBD1 (5 bases). The CDR3 spans 14 residues. Germline loops: CDR1 SGHNT, CDR2 YYREEE (reference sequence). V was cut by 2 bases and J by 8 bases, with 14 bases left in between. Written as DNA, the CDR3 is TGTGCCAGCAGCTTCAGGTTACAGGACCATGAGCAGTTCTTC. This sequence encodes CASSFRLQDHEQFF.

This CDR3 is CASSLGHTSSYEQYF. CDR3 coding DNA: TGCGCCAGCAGCCTGGGACACACGAGCTCCTACGAGCAGTACTTC. V and J are TRBV5-1 and TRBJ2-7, with a weak D call TRBD1 (6 bases). The CDR3 is 15 amino acids. Germline CDR1 and CDR2: SGHRS and YFSETQ. V gave up 4 bases and J gave up 0 bases, with 14 bases separating them.

The chain uses TRBV5-1 and TRBJ2-7, with D possibly matching TRBD1 (6 bases). V was trimmed by 8 bases and J by 6 bases, leaving 21 bases between them. The CDR3 contains 14 residues. CDR1 and CDR2 (germline): SGHRS, YFSETQ. The CDR3 DNA reads as TGCGCCAGTCAAGAAACGGGACACTCTTCCGAGCAGTACTTC. This codes for CASQETGHSSEQYF. The variable domain in full, with the rest retrieved from reference TRBV5-1 and TRBJ2-7, is KAGVTQTPRYLIKTRGQQVTLSCSPISGHRSVSWYQQTPGQGLQFLFEYFSETQRNKGNFPGRFSGRQFSNSRSEMNVSTLELGDSALYLCASQETGHSSEQYFGPGTRLTVT.

This chain connects TRBV5-1 to TRBJ2-5; a weak D match, TRBD2 (6 bases). The germline CDR1 and CDR2 sequences are SGHRS and YFSETQ. Trimming left V 2 bases short and J 4 bases short, with 15 bases between. The CDR3 consists of 15 residues. In nucleotides, the CDR3 is TGCGCCAGCAGCTTCCAGGGAGGCCCAAGAGAGACCCAGTACTTC. This translates into CASSFQGGPRETQYF.

CDR3: CASSAPLAGGPSSYNEQFF. In DNA, the CDR3 is TGTGCCAGCAGCGCCCCACTAGCGGGGGGCCCGAGCTCCTACAATGAGCAGTTCTTC. V is TRBV7-2 and J is TRBJ2-1; TRBD2 agrees at 12 bases. Germline CDR1 is SGHTA and CDR2 is FQGNSA. V lost 5 bases and J lost 0; bases outside the gene matches: 11. CDR3 length: 19 residues.

The CDR3: CASTVTWNTEAFF. CDR3 DNA: TGTGCCAGCACCGTCACATGGAACACTGAAGCTTTCTTT. The chain is built from TRBV6-5 and TRBJ1-1; D ambiguous. V lost 7 bases to trimming and J lost 1 base, with 10 bases between them. The CDR3 is 13 amino acids. Germline V gene data show CDR1 as MNHEY and CDR2 as SVGAGI.

The rearrangement joins TRBV6-5 to TRBJ1-3; D is ambiguous. This CDR3 is 15 amino acids long. The V gene's germline CDR1 is MNHEY and CDR2 SVGAGI. V gave up 0 bases and J gave up 0 bases, with 6 bases separating them. CDR3 DNA sequence: TGTGCCAGCAGTTACTCGAGCGACTCTGGAAACACCATATATTTT. Amino acids: CASSYSSDSGNTIYF.

The chain couples TRBV2 to TRBJ2-3; 7 nucleotides match TRBD1. The CDR3 consists of 15 residues. Germline V gene lookup returns CDR1 SNHLY and CDR2 FYNNEI. V trimming: 2 bases; J trimming: 1 base; junction bases outside the gene matches: 3. The CDR3, as DNA: TGTGCCAGCAGTGAAAGGGGGCCCCGCACAGATACGCAGTATTTT. Residues: CASSERGPRTDTQYF.

This rearrangement joins TRBV2 to TRBJ1-1; perhaps TRBD1 as D (5 bases). Per germline, CDR1 SNHLY and CDR2 FYNNEI. The V gene lost 8 bases and the J gene lost 5 bases, with 18 bases spanning the gap. The CDR3 loop spans 14 amino acids. The CDR3 coding sequence is TGTGCCAGCTCCCTCGAGGCAGGGAGGACTGAAGCTTTCTTT. Translated: CASSLEAGRTEAFF.

The rearrangement uses TRBV11-3 and TRBJ2-5, with 7 bases lining up with TRBD1. The trim removed 4 bases at V and 6 bases at J, leaving 8 bases unmatched. The germline V gene has CDR1 SGHNT and CDR2 YENEEA. This CDR3 contains 14 residues. DNA for the CDR3: TGTGCCAGCAGCTACCTCAGGGGGTCGCAGACCCAGTACTTC. This codes for CASSYLRGSQTQYF.

The chain recombines TRBV6-5 with TRBJ2-7; 10 bases map to TRBD2. This CDR3 region has 15 residues. The V segment lost 0 bases and the J segment 4 bases; nucleotides outside the gene matches: 3. The germline CDR1 and CDR2 sequences are MNHEY and SVGAGI. The CDR3 DNA reads TGTGCCAGCAGTTACTCGAGTAGCGGGGGGTACGAGCAGTACTTC. This gives the protein CASSYSSSGGYEQYF.

The V and J genes are TRBV19 and TRBJ1-5, with 11 bases fitting TRBD1. The J segment lost 7 bases and the V segment lost 0 bases, leaving 14 bases of the junction unmatched. The CDR3 is made up of 19 amino acids. The germline CDR1 and CDR2 sequences are LNHDA and SQIVND (reference sequence). CDR3 residues: CASSIEGGYGTGGSQPQHF. The CDR3, as DNA: TGTGCCAGTAGTATAGAAGGGGGATACGGGACAGGGGGAAGCCAGCCCCAGCATTTT.

This chain uses TRBV6-1 with TRBJ2-5; possible D gene TRBD2, 5 bases. Germline lookup yields CDR1 MNHNS and CDR2 SASEGT. The ends were cut back, 2 bases at V and 4 bases at J, with 14 bases in the middle. The CDR3 extends over 15 amino acids. Here the CDR3 DNA reads TGTGCCAGCAGTGAACTACACTTAGGGAGAGAGACCCAGTACTTC. It specifies CASSELHLGRETQYF.

This chain links TRBV16 with TRBJ2-5; possibly TRBD2 for D (5 bases). CDR3 size: 15 residues. Trimming stripped 0 bases from V and 6 bases from J, with 14 bases between. The V gene's germline CDR1 is KGHSY and CDR2 FQNENV. The CDR3 here is CASSQSEAGSKTQYF. The CDR3 nucleotides read TGTGCCAGCAGCCAATCAGAGGCTGGGAGCAAGACCCAGTACTTC.

The rearrangement uses TRBV6-6 and TRBJ1-2; TRBD1 matches 11 bases. CDR1 is MNHNY and CDR2 is SVGAGI in the germline V gene (reference sequence). CDR3 length equals 14 residues. J gave up 7 bases and V 6 bases, and 7 bases lay outside the gene matches. The DNA of the CDR3 is TGTGCCAGCAGCCCCCGGACAGGGGGCCTTGGCTACACCTTC. Translated: CASSPRTGGLGYTF.

This clone has just a few counts. The gene calls are TRBV5-4 and TRBJ1-1; 9 bases match TRBD1. J gave up 6 bases and V 2 bases, and 17 bases lay outside the gene matches. CDR3 length: 18 residues. The V gene's germline CDR1 is SGHNT and CDR2 YYREEE (reference sequence). The CDR3 sequence is CASSLGTREGQGRAEAFF. For the CDR3, the DNA is TGTGCCAGCAGCTTAGGGACCAGGGAGGGACAGGGAAGGGCTGAAGCTTTCTTT.

This clone was picked up one time. The chain is built from TRBV5-4 and TRBJ2-5; 8 bases map to TRBD2. With V trimmed by 7 bases and J by 4 bases, 15 bases remained unmatched. The germline V gene encodes CDR1 SGHNT and CDR2 YYREEE (reference sequence). The CDR3 extends over 16 amino acids. Here the CDR3 DNA reads TGTGCCAGCGCTCGGTCCGCGGGGGGAGGGGGAGAGACCCAGTACTTC. It specifies CASARSAGGGGETQYF.

This chain connects TRBV19 to TRBJ2-1, with a possible D match to TRBD1 (5 bases). Germline-derived CDR1 and CDR2 are LNHDA and SQIVND (reference sequence). The CDR3 consists of 15 residues. V lost 5 bases and J 0 bases, leaving 11 bases between the germline ends. The CDR3 reads CASSFQGPSYNEQFF. For the CDR3, the DNA is TGTGCCAGTAGTTTCCAGGGCCCCTCCTACAATGAGCAGTTCTTC.

The rearrangement links TRBV19 to TRBJ1-1; no clear D gene. The V gene's germline CDR1 is LNHDA and CDR2 SQIVND (reference sequence). This CDR3 has 15 residues. Trimming stripped 3 bases from V and 1 base from J, with 12 bases between. Here the CDR3 reads CASSISWRANTEAFF. CDR3 DNA: TGTGCCAGTAGTATCAGTTGGAGGGCGAACACTGAAGCTTTCTTT. The variable domain in full, with the rest retrieved from reference TRBV19 and TRBJ1-1, is DGGITQSPKYLFRKEGQNVTLSCEQNLNHDAMYWYRQDPGQGLRLIYYSQIVNDFQKGDIAEGYSVSREKKESFPLTVTSAQKNPTAFYLCASSISWRANTEAFFGQGTRLTVV.

The count of this clone is one. V and J are TRBV18 and TRBJ2-3; TRBD2 is a possible D gene (6 bases). There are 16 residues in the CDR3. V shed 0 bases and J shed 0 bases, with 10 bases lying between them. Looked up from germline, CDR1 is KGHSH and CDR2 is LQKENI. CDR3 DNA: TGTGCCAGCTCACCACCGCGCGGGACTAGCACAGATACGCAGTATTTT. Translated: CASSPPRGTSTDTQYF.

The genes are TRBV18 and TRBJ1-1; maybe TRBD1 (6 bases). V lost 4 bases and J 0 bases, leaving 18 bases between the germline ends. The CDR3 is 17 residues long. The germline CDR1 and CDR2 sequences are KGHSH and LQKENI. Here the CDR3 DNA reads TGTGCCAGCTCACTCGATTCCCCGACAGGTTTGAACACTGAAGCTTTCTTT. It codes for CASSLDSPTGLNTEAFF. The complete variable domain, with remaining parts taken from reference TRBV18 and TRBJ1-1, reads NAGVMQNPRHLVRRRGQEARLRCSPMKGHSHVYWYRQLPEEGLKFMVYLQKENIIDESGMPKERFSAEFPKEGPSILRIQQVVRGDSAAYFCASSLDSPTGLNTEAFFGQGTRLTVV.

This clone occurred once. The chain combines TRBV6-5 with TRBJ2-2; D may be TRBD1 (5 bases). Germline V lookup: CDR1 MNHEY, CDR2 SVGAGI. This CDR3 comprises 14 residues. Trimming left V 11 bases short and J 4 bases short, with 17 bases between. Here the CDR3 reads CAARQHHSTGELFF. The CDR3 nucleotides read TGTGCCGCCCGACAGCACCATTCCACCGGGGAGCTGTTTTTT.

The chain is built from TRBV9 and TRBJ1-3, with D perhaps TRBD1 (6 bases). This CDR3 contains 15 residues. The germline gives CDR1 SGDLS, CDR2 YYNGEE. Trimming removed 3 bases at V and 4 bases at J, with 14 bases between. Here the CDR3 reads CASSGTTGRGNTIYF. The DNA for the CDR3 is TGTGCCAGCAGCGGAACCACAGGGAGAGGAAACACCATATATTTT.

The chain links TRBV11-3 to TRBJ2-3; TRBD2 matches at 10 bases. The CDR3 length is 15 residues. J lost 10 bases, V lost 1 base, and 8 bases had no gene match. Germline lookup yields CDR1 SGHNT and CDR2 YENEEA. CDR3: CASSLALAGATSQYF. The CDR3 DNA reads as TGTGCCAGCAGCTTAGCCCTAGCGGGGGCTACCTCGCAGTATTTT.

The gene calls are TRBV19 and TRBJ1-3; D is undetermined. CDR1 is LNHDA and CDR2 is SQIVND in the germline V gene (reference sequence). Trimming took off 3 bases at V and 4 bases at J, with 13 bases between the two ends. This CDR3 is built from 15 residues. DNA for the CDR3: TGTGCCAGTAGTATCCGGAGGGATGGGGGAAACACCATATATTTT. Its translation is CASSIRRDGGNTIYF.

DNA for the CDR3: TGTGCCAGCAGTGAAGCGACCCAGCGGGGGGCAGATACGCAGTATTTT. It codes for CASSEATQRGADTQYF. The chain links TRBV2 to TRBJ2-3, with TRBD2 matching 9 bases. The CDR3 has 16 amino acids. Germline CDR1 and CDR2: SNHLY and FYNNEI. Unmatched junction bases numbered 5, after V lost 0 bases and J lost 4 bases. Complete variable domain (other parts from reference TRBV2 and TRBJ2-3): EPEVTQTPSHQVTQMGQEVILRCVPISNHLYFYWYRQILGQKVEFLVSFYNNEISEKSEIFDDQFSVERPDGSNFTLKIRSTKLEDSAMYFCASSEATQRGADTQYFGPGTRLTVL.

This sequence joins TRBV19 and TRBJ1-6; D is perhaps TRBD1 (5 bases). This CDR3 contains 12 residues. V lost 11 bases and J 5 bases, leaving 10 bases between the germline ends. In germline, CDR1 is LNHDA, CDR2 SQIVND (reference sequence). CDR3 sequence (DNA): TGTGCCGGCGGGGCCAATAATTCACCCCTCCACTTT. It encodes CAGGANNSPLHF.

The J gene is TRBJ2-3, the V gene TRBV28; maybe TRBD1 (5 bases). The CDR3 covers 14 residues. Germline-derived CDR1 and CDR2 are MDHEN and SYDVKM. V dropped 7 bases and J dropped 2 bases, with 13 bases sitting between them. The CDR3 reads CASTPGLLTDTQYF. The DNA of the CDR3 is TGTGCCAGCACTCCAGGGCTTCTCACAGATACGCAGTATTTT.